This T cell receptor (beta chain) was obtained from a study of T cell repertoires in cytomegalovirus infection. This clonotype was recorded a few times. Its antigen is unidentified. MiXCR was run by TCRdb on the reads, yielding one entry per CDR3 protein. The sample contains approximately 120,000 distinct CDR3 sequences, approximately 30% of which appear only once. With 6 bases clipped from V and 0 bases from J, the junction kept 6 bases outside the gene matches. The CDR3 sequence is 16 residues long. CDR1 and CDR2 (germline): SNHLY, FYNNEI. The chain combines TRBV2 with TRBJ2-1, with TRBD1 matching over 9 bases. This specimen consisted of CD8+ T cells from cultured PBMCs, obtained from culture after CMV antigen stimulation. The TCR comes from a human donor in good health (CMV status not recorded). Some clones in this sample may be carry-over from other donors' samples. Here the CDR3 reads CASRPGTGSSYNEQFF. CDR3 sequence (DNA): TGTGCCAGCAGGCCCGGGACAGGGAGCTCCTACAATGAGCAGTTCTTC.